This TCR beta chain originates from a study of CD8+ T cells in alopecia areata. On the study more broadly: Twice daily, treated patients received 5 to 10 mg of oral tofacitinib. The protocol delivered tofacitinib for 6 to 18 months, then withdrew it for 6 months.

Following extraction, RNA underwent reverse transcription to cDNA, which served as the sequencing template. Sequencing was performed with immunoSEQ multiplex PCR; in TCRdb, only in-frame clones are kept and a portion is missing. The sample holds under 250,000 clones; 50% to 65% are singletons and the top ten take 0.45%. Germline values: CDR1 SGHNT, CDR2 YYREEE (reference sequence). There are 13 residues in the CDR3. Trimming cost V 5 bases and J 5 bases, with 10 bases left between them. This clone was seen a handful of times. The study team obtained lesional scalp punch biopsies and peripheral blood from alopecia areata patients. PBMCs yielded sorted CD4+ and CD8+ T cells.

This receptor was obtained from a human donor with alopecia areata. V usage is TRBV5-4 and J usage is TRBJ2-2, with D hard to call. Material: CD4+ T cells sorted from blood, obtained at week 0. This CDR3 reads CASRTWGTGELFF. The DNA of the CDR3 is TGTGCCAGCAGAACGTGGGGAACCGGGGAGCTGTTTTTT.